Sequencing of this T cell receptor beta chain was carried out in a study of cytomegalovirus exposure and HLA in healthy donors. Study-wide results and caveats: 87-base-pair reads could not separate some V segments, including TRBV6-2 and TRBV6-3. Clonal expansion, a later analysis showed, was greater in HLA-associated TCR beta chains than in equally common others. The authors enumerated over 150 TCR beta chains as linked to cytomegalovirus. Among the most significant clusters, several appeared linked to common viral pathogens in a later analysis.

PCR primers comprised 60 Vbeta and 13 Jbeta primers. Assay: immunoSEQ multiplex PCR; the TCRdb copy retains only in-frame clones and omits some. This sample yields around 150,000 clones, of which roughly 78% are seen a single time; about 4.4% belongs to the top ten. Trimming took 1 base from V and 2 from J, leaving 12 bases between them. CDR3 size: 16 residues. Germline CDR1 reads LGHNA; CDR2 reads YSLEER. To note about this clone: Its antigen is as yet unknown.

The sequenced sample was PBMCs. The rearrangement links TRBV4-3 to TRBJ2-1, with D hard to call. This TCR came from a man aged 25 to 45 in good health. The DNA for the CDR3 is TGCGCCAGCAGCCAAGGATGGAGCCCCCCCTACAATGAGCAGTTCTTC. Protein sequence: CASSQGWSPPYNEQFF.